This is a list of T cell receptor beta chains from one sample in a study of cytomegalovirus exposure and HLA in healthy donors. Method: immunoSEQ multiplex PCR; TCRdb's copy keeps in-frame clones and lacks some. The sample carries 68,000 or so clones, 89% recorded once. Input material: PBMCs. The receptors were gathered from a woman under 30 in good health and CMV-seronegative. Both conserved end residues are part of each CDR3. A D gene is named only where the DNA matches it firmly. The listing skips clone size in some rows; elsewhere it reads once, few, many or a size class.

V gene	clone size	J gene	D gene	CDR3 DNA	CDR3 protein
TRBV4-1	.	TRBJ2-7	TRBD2	TGCGCCAGCAGCCGGGGACCGGGACTAGCGGGACCATACTCCTACGAGCAGTACTTC	CASSRGPGLAGPYSYEQYF
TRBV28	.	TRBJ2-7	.	TGTGCCAGCAGAAAGGACAAGATCTACGAGCAGTACTTC	CASRKDKIYEQYF
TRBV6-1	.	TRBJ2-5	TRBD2	TGTGCCAGCAGTTGGCGGGGGGGCACAGAGACCCAGTACTTC	CASSWRGGTETQYF
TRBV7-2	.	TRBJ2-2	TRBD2	TGTGCCAGCAGCTTTAGCGGGGGGGGCACCGGGGAGCTGTTTTTT	CASSFSGGGTGELFF
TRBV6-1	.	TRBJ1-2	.	TGTGCCAGCGTGTCGGAGGGAGGTATTGGGGGCTACACCTTC	CASVSEGGIGGYTF
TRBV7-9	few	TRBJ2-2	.	TGTGCCAGCAGCAACCCGGCTAGAGGCACCGGGGAGCTGTTTTTT	CASSNPARGTGELFF
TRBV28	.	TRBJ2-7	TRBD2	TGTGCCAGCAGGGGCGCAGGGAGCGGGAGTTCCTACGAGCAGTACTTC	CASRGAGSGSSYEQYF
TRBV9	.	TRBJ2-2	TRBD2	TGTGCCAGCAGCTCACTAGAACTAGCGGGTTTGGGTAGTGGCGGGGAGCTGTTTTTT	CASSSLELAGLGSGGELFF
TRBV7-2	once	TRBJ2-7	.	TGTGCCAGCAGCTTAGCGGCTAGGATTCACGAGCAGTACTTC	CASSLAARIHEQYF
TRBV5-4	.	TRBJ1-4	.	TGTGCCAGCAGCTTGACCACAGGGGAAAAACTGTTTTTT	CASSLTTGEKLFF
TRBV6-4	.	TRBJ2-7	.	TGTGCCAGCAGTGGGTTCAACAGGGGACTTCCCGTAAGTACCTACGAGCAGTACTTC	CASSGFNRGLPVSTYEQYF
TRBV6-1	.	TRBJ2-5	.	TGTGCCAGCACATTAGGGGGCGCGGGGGAGACCCAGTACTTC	CASTLGGAGETQYF
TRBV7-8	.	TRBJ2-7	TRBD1	TGTGCCAGCAGCTTAAGGGGACAGGGGGCCCACGAGCAGTACTTC	CASSLRGQGAHEQYF
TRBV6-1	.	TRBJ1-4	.	TGTGCCAGCAGTACTGACAGGAAAAAACTGTTTTTT	CASSTDRKKLFF
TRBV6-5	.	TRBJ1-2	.	TGTGCCAGCAGTCCCCGGGCAGTTGGGGCAGATGGCTACACCTTC	CASSPRAVGADGYTF
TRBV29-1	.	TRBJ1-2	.	TGCAGCGTTGAAGGGGTAAGGGGCCCGGGCTACACCTTC	CSVEGVRGPGYTF
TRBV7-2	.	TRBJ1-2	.	TGTGCCAGCAGCTTGGGGCAGGGCGTAGTGTATGGCTACACCTTC	CASSLGQGVVYGYTF
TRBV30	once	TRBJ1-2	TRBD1	TGTGCCTGGAGTTACGACAGGGGTGTTGGCTATGGCTACACCTTC	CAWSYDRGVGYGYTF
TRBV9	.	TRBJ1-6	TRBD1	TGTGCCAGCAGCCATGGACAGGCCAATTCACCCCTCCACTTT	CASSHGQANSPLHF
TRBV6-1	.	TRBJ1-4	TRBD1	TGTGCCAGCAGTGGTGGACAGGGGCGTGAAAAACTGTTTTTT	CASSGGQGREKLFF
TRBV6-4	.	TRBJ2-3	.	TGTGCCAGCAGTGTACTAGGTACCCTCATGGATACGCAGTATTTT	CASSVLGTLMDTQYF
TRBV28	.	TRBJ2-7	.	TGTGCCAGCAGGCCTTTCGGAGTGGCCTACGAGCAGTACTTC	CASRPFGVAYEQYF
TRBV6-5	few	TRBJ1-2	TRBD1	TGTGCCAGCAGTTACGGGACAGGCATGAACTATGGCTACACCTTC	CASSYGTGMNYGYTF
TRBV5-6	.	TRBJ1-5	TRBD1	TGTGCCAGCAGCTTGAGACAGGGCCATCAGCCCCAGCATTTT	CASSLRQGHQPQHF
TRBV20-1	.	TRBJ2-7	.	TGCAGTGCTAGGGGGGGGCCAGAGCAGTACTTC	CSARGGPEQYF
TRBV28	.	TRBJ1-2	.	TGTGCCAGCAGTTCCTCTACCGGGGTCTATGGCTACACCTTC	CASSSSTGVYGYTF
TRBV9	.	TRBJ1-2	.	TGTGCCAGCAGCCGTTCTTGGGGGGGCCAACTAACCGCCTTC	CASSRSWGGQLTAF
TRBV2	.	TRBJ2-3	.	TGTGCCAGCAGTGACACATTCAGGAGCACAGATACGCAGTATTTT	CASSDTFRSTDTQYF
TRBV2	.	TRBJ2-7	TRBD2	TGTGCCAGCAGTGAAGCGCCGGGACTAGCGTACGAGCAGTACTTC	CASSEAPGLAYEQYF
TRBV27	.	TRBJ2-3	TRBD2	TGTGCCAGCGGGGGACTAGCCCCGTACCCAGATACGCAGTATTTT	CASGGLAPYPDTQYF
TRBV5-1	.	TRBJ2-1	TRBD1	TGCGCCAGCAGCTTGGTTGGGACAGGGGAGGATGAGCAGTTCTTC	CASSLVGTGEDEQFF
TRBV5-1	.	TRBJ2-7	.	TGCGCCAGCAGCTTGGGCCCTAGCGCGTGGTACGAGCAGTACTTC	CASSLGPSAWYEQYF
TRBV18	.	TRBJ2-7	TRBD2	TGTGCCAGCTCACCACGGCGGGAGGGCTCCTACGAGCAGTACTTC	CASSPRREGSYEQYF
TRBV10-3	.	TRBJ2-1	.	TGTGCCATCCAGGGGCGGGAGCGGGATGAGCAGTTCTTC	CAIQGRERDEQFF
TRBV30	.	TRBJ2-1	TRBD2	TGTGCCTGGGAACGGGGGGGCGGGGGTGAGCAGTTCTTC	CAWERGGGGEQFF
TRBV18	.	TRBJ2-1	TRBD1	TGTGCCAGCTCACGCAACAGGGGATCGGGGAGCTCCTACAATGAGCAGTTCTTC	CASSRNRGSGSSYNEQFF
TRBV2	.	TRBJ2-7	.	TGTGCCAGCAGTGAAGCGCTTGTGCAGGGGTTGAACGAGCAGTACTTC	CASSEALVQGLNEQYF
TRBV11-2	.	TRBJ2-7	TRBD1	TGTGCCAGCAGCTTAGGATTCGACAGGGGGCGTTACGAGCAGTACTTC	CASSLGFDRGRYEQYF
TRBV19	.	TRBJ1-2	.	TGTGCCAGTAGTATAGATGCCGGAGCCTATGGCTACACCTTC	CASSIDAGAYGYTF
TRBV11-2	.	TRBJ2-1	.	TGTGCCAGCAGCCCCTCCAGGGGATACTCCTACAATGAGCAGTTCTTC	CASSPSRGYSYNEQFF
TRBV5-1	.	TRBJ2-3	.	TGCGCCAGCAGCTTTCGGCTAGCTGACACAGATACGCAGTATTTT	CASSFRLADTDTQYF
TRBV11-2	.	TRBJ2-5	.	TGTGCCAGCAGCTCGGTTCAAGAGACCCAGTACTTC	CASSSVQETQYF
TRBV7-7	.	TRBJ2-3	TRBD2	TGTGCCAGCAGCCCCATGAGCGGGAGGGGGGCAGATACGCAGTATTTT	CASSPMSGRGADTQYF
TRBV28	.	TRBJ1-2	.	TGTGCCAGTGGAAGGGGGAGAGCTAACTATGGCTACACCTTC	CASGRGRANYGYTF
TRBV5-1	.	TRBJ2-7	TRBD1	TGCGCCAGCAGCGGGGGACAGAGAAGCTCCTACGAGCAGTACTTC	CASSGGQRSSYEQYF
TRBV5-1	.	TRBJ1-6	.	TGCGCCAGCAGCTCCCAGGGGCATAATTCACCCCTCCACTTT	CASSSQGHNSPLHF
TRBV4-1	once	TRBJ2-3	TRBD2	TGCGCCAGCAGCCAAGGAGGCGGGAGGGCCAGGGTAGATACGCAGTATTTT	CASSQGGGRARVDTQYF
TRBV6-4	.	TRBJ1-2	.	TGTGCCAGCAGTGACCTGGGGGCCTTTGGCTACACCTTC	CASSDLGAFGYTF
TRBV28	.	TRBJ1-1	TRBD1	TGTGCCAGCAGTCTCAGGGGGTACACTGAAGCTTTCTTT	CASSLRGYTEAFF
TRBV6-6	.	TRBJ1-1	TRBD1	TGTGCCAGCAGTTCCTCGGGACAGTCGAACACTGAAGCTTTCTTT	CASSSSGQSNTEAFF